The 5 T cell receptor beta chains presented below share a single source sample, sequenced in a study of T-cell reconstitution after alpha-beta-depleted transplantation in children. Molecular barcoding with unique molecular identifiers was used for the TCRbeta library. One entry per CDR3 protein results from TCRdb running MiXCR on the PCR reads. The sample has roughly 500,000 distinct CDR3 sequences, 30% to 35% seen once. The sequences come from PBMCs from the stem cell graft donor, collected from the stem cell graft. The receptors were sampled from a human donor who donated a stem cell graft to a child with aplastic anemia.

This chain joins TRBV5-4 and TRBJ2-1, with 9 bases aligning to TRBD1. J gave up 9 bases and V 4 bases, and 8 bases lay outside the gene matches. Germline CDR1 SGHNT, CDR2 YYREEE (reference sequence). The CDR3 runs to 14 residues. CDR3 DNA: TGTGCCAGCAGCACAGGGGGCTCCCACAGTGAGCAGTTCTTC. Its translation is CASSTGGSHSEQFF.

The chain carries TRBV6-5 and TRBJ1-2; D remains unclear. The CDR3 is made up of 14 amino acids. V was cut by 0 bases and J by 3 bases, with 8 bases left in between. The germline CDR1 and CDR2 sequences are MNHEY and SVGAGI. The CDR3 loop reads CASSYSNYDYGYTF. As DNA, the CDR3 is TGTGCCAGCAGTTACTCTAATTACGACTATGGCTACACCTTC.

This sequence joins TRBV6-2 or TRBV6-3 and TRBJ1-5; no clear D gene. This CDR3 region has 16 residues. Germline lookup yields CDR1 MNHEY and CDR2 SVGEGT. Deletions cut 1 base from V and 3 bases from J, with 13 bases between. The CDR3: CASSYYTGRPNQPQHF. CDR3 coding DNA: TGTGCCAGCAGTTACTACACCGGGAGACCCAATCAGCCCCAGCATTTT.

This clonotype turned up a few times. The chain links TRBV20-1 to TRBJ1-1; D gene unclear. This CDR3 has 10 residues. From germline, CDR1 is DFQATT and CDR2 SNEGSKA (reference sequence). V lost 3 bases, J lost 7 bases, and 6 bases lay in between. In DNA, the CDR3 is TGCAGTGCTAGGACCTTTGAAGCTTTCTTT. Amino acids: CSARTFEAFF.

In this sample, this clonotype turned up a few times. The V call is TRBV7-2, the J call TRBJ2-1; the D is unclear. The V end lost 5 bases, the J end lost 15 bases, and 14 bases lay between the germline ends. This CDR3 comprises 11 residues. Germline-derived CDR1 and CDR2 are SGHTA and FQGNSA. The CDR3 sequence: CASSPRSGRFF. The CDR3, as DNA: TGTGCCAGCAGCCCCCGTTCCGGACGGTTCTTC.